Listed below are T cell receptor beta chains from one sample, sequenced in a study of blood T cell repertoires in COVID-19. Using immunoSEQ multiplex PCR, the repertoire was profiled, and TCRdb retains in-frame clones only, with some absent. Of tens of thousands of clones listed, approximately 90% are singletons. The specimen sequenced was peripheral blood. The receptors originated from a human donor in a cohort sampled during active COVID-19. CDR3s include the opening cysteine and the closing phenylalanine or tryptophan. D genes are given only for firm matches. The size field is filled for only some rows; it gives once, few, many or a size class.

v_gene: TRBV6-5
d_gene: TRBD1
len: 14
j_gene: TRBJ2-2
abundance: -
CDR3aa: CASRLDRGRGELFF
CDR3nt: TGTGCCAGCAGACTGGACAGGGGGCGCGGGGAGCTGTTTTTT

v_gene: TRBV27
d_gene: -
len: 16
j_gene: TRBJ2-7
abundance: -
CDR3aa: CAIGIRGPTGLYEQYF
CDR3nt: TGTGCCATCGGAATTAGGGGTCCCACTGGATTATACGAGCAGTACTTC

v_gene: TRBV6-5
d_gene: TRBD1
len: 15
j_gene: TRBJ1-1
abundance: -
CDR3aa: CASSLIQGAGTEAFF
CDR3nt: TGTGCCAGCAGTTTAATCCAGGGGGCGGGCACTGAAGCTTTCTTT

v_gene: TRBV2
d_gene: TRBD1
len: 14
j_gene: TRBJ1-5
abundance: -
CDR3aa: CASSEQGVNQPQHF
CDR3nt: TGTGCCAGCAGTGAACAGGGGGTCAATCAGCCCCAGCATTTT

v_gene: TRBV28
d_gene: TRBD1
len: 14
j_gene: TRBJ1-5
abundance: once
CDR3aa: CASRTGVSNQPQHF
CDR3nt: TGTGCCAGCAGAACAGGGGTTAGCAATCAGCCCCAGCATTTT

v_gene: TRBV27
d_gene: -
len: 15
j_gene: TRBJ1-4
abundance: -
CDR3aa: CASSLSRVRGEKLFF
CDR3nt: TGTGCCAGCAGTTTATCAAGGGTTAGGGGTGAAAAACTGTTTTTT

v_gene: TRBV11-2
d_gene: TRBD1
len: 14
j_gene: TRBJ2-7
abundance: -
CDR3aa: CASSLGDRGLEQYF
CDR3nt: TGTGCCAGCAGCTTAGGGGACAGGGGGCTCGAGCAGTACTTC

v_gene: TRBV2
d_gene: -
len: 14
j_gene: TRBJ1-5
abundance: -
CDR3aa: CASSEVSSNQPQHF
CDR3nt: TGTGCCAGCAGTGAAGTTAGCAGCAATCAGCCCCAGCATTTT

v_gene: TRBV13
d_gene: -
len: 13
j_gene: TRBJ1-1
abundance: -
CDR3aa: CASSSGSNTEAFF
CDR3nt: TGTGCCAGCAGCAGCGGGTCCAACACTGAAGCTTTCTTT

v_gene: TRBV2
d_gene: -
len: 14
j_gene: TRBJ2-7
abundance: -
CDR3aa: CASSEALRGNEQYF
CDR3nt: TGTGCCAGCAGTGAAGCACTCCGGGGGAACGAGCAGTACTTC

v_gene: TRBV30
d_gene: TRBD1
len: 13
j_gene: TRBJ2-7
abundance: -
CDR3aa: CAWVAGTDYEQYF
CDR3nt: TGTGCCTGGGTCGCCGGGACAGACTACGAGCAGTACTTC

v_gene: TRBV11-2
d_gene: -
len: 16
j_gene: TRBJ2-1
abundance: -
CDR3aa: CASSFTYRGGGNEQFF
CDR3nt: TGTGCCAGCAGCTTTACCTACAGGGGGGGAGGTAATGAGCAGTTCTTC

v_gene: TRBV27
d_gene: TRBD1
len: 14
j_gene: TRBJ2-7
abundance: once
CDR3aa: CASRGTGGIYEQYF
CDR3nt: TGTGCCAGCAGGGGGACAGGGGGCATCTACGAGCAGTACTTC

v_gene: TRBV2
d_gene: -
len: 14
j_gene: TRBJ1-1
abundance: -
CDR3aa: CASSPYQGRTEAFF
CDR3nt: TGTGCCAGCAGTCCTTACCAGGGGCGCACTGAAGCTTTCTTT

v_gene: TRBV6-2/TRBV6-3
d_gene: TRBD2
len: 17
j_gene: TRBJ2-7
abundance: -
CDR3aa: CASSSYRLAAHPYEQYF
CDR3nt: TGTGCCAGCAGCTCCTACAGACTAGCGGCCCATCCCTACGAGCAGTACTTC

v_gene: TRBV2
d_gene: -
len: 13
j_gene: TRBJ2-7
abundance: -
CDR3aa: CASTPVRSHEQYF
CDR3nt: TGTGCCAGCACACCGGTTCGGTCCCACGAGCAGTACTTC

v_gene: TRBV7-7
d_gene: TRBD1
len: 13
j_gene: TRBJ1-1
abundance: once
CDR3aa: CASSLGQGAEAFF
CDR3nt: TGTGCCAGCAGCTTGGGACAGGGGGCTGAAGCTTTCTTT

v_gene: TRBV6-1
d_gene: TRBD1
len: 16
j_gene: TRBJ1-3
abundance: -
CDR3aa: CASSERGRVGGNTIYF
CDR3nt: TGTGCCAGCAGTGAAAGGGGGCGCGTAGGAGGAAACACCATATATTTT

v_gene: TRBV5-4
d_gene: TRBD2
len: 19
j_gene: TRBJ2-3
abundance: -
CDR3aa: CASSLASGGASVGTDTQYF
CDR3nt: TGTGCCAGCAGCTTGGCTAGCGGGGGGGCTTCGGTCGGCACAGATACGCAGTATTTT

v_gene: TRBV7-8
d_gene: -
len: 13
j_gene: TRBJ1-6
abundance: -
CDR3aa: CASSFRGDSPLHF
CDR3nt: TGTGCCAGCAGCTTCAGGGGAGACTCACCCCTCCACTTT

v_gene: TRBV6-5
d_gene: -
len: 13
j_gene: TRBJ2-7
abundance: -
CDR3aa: CASGSDSLPEQYF
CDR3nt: TGTGCCAGCGGATCCGACAGTCTCCCCGAGCAGTACTTC

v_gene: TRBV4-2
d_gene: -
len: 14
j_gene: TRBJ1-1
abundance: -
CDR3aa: CASSQGDLDTEAFF
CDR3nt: TGTGCCAGCAGCCAAGGGGACTTAGACACTGAAGCTTTCTTT

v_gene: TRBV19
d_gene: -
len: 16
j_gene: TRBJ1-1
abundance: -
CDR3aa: CASSIRNAGIRTEAFF
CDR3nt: TGTGCCAGTAGTATAAGAAATGCAGGGATAAGAACTGAAGCTTTCTTT

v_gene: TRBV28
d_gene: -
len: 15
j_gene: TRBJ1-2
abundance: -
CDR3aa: CASSPTQLGYHGYTF
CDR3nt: TGTGCCAGCAGTCCTACCCAATTGGGCTACCATGGCTACACCTTC

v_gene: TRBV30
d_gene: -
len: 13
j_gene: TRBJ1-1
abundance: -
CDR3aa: CAWTTALNTEAFF
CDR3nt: TGTGCCTGGACGACAGCTCTGAACACTGAAGCTTTCTTT

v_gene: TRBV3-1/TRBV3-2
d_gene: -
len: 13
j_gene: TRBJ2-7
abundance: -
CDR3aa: CASSQDRAYEQYF
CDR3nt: TGTGCCAGCAGCCAAGACAGGGCCTACGAGCAGTACTTC

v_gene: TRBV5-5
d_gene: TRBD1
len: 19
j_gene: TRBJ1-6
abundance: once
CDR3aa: CASSLTGQGRTSYNSPLHF
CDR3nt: TGTGCCAGCAGCTTGACGGGACAGGGAAGAACCTCCTATAATTCACCCCTCCACTTT

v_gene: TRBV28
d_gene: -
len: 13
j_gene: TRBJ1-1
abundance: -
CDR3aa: CASTTGLNTEAFF
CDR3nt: TGTGCCAGCACGACAGGACTGAACACTGAAGCTTTCTTT

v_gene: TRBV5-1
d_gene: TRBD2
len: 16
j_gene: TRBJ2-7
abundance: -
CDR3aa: CASSLTSGGAGPGQYF
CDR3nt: TGCGCCAGCAGCTTGACTAGCGGGGGGGCCGGCCCCGGGCAGTACTTC

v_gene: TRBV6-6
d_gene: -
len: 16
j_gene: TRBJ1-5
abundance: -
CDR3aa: CASSYSTGLGNQPQHF
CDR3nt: TGTGCCAGCAGTTACTCTACAGGGTTGGGCAATCAGCCCCAGCATTTT

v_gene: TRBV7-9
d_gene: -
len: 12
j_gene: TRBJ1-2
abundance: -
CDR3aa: CASIGSGRGYTF
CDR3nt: TGTGCCAGCATTGGGTCGGGTCGAGGCTACACCTTC

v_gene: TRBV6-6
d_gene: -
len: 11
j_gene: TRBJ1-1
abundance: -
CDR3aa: CASMRGTEAFF
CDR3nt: TGTGCCAGCATGCGGGGGACTGAAGCTTTCTTT

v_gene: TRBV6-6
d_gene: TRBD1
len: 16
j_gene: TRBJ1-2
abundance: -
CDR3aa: CASSYARDRDFYGYTF
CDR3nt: TGTGCCAGCAGTTACGCCCGAGACAGGGACTTCTATGGCTACACCTTC

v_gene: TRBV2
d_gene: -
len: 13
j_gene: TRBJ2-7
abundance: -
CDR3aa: CASSPGLQYEQYF
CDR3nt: TGTGCCAGCAGTCCCGGACTGCAATACGAGCAGTACTTC

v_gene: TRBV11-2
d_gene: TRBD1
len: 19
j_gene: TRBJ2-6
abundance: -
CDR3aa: CASSKRGTGIPSGANVLTF
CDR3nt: TGTGCCAGCAGCAAACGAGGGACAGGGATTCCTTCTGGGGCCAACGTCCTGACTTTC

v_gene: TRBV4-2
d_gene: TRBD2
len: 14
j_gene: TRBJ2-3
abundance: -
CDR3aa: CASSTGLGTDTQYF
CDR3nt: TGTGCCAGCAGCACAGGACTAGGCACAGATACGCAGTATTTT

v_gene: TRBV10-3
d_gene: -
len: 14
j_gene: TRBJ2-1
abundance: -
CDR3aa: CAIRARDLWNEQFF
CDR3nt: TGTGCCATCAGAGCCCGGGATCTTTGGAATGAGCAGTTCTTC

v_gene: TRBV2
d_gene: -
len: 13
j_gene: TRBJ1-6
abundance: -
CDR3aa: CASSVGEGSPLHF
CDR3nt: TGTGCCAGCAGTGTCGGGGAGGGTTCACCCCTCCACTTT

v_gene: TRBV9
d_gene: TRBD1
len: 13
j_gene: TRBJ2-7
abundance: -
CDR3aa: CASSAGTAYEQYF
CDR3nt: TGTGCCAGCAGCGCCGGGACAGCCTACGAGCAGTACTTC

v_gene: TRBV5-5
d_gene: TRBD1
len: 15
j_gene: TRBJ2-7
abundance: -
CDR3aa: CASSWAGQGLYEQYF
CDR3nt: TGTGCCAGCAGCTGGGCGGGACAGGGTCTCTACGAGCAGTACTTC

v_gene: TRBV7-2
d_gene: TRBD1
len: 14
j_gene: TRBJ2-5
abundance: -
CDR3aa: CASSSTGALETQYF
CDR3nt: TGTGCCAGCAGCTCTACAGGGGCGCTGGAGACCCAGTACTTC

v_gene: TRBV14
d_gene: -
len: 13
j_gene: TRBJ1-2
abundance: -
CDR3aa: CASSQGTNYGYTF
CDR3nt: TGTGCCAGCAGCCAAGGGACAAACTATGGCTACACCTTC

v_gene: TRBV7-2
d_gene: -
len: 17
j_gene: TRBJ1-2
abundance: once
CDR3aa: CASSLKPGQSLNYGYTF
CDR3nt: TGTGCCAGCAGCCTAAAGCCCGGACAGAGCCTAAACTATGGCTACACCTTC